This TCR beta chain was found in a study of T cell responses to AZD1222 COVID-19 vaccine. Overall study findings and caveats: Nearly half of spike-specific TCRs reportedly go after variant regions that carry no mutations. Increases in Spike-specific TCR breadth and depth were seen after two AZD1222 doses.

With regard to this clone: The antigen remains undetermined.

Measured with immunoSEQ multiplex PCR; TCRdb has only the in-frame clones, and not every one. The sample records 80,000 or so clones, about 84% being singletons. CDR3 length equals 15 residues. The ends were cut back, 0 bases at V and 0 bases at J, with 7 bases in the middle. CDR1 and CDR2 from the germline V gene are SEHNR and FQNEAQ (reference sequence). The chain couples TRBV7-9 to TRBJ2-3; D remains unclear. Sequencing was performed on peripheral blood, taken on day 0 of AZD1222 vaccination. This clonotype originated in an adult in good health. The chain's CDR3 is CASSLAAASTDTQYF. The CDR3 DNA follows: TGTGCCAGCAGCTTAGCAGCTGCTAGCACAGATACGCAGTATTTT. The variable domain in full, with the rest retrieved from reference TRBV7-9 and TRBJ2-3, is DTGVSQNPRHKITKRGQNVTFRCDPISEHNRLYWYRQTLGQGPEFLTYFQNEAQLEKSRLLSDRFSAERPKGSFSTLEIQRTEQGDSAMYLCASSLAAASTDTQYFGPGTRLTVL.